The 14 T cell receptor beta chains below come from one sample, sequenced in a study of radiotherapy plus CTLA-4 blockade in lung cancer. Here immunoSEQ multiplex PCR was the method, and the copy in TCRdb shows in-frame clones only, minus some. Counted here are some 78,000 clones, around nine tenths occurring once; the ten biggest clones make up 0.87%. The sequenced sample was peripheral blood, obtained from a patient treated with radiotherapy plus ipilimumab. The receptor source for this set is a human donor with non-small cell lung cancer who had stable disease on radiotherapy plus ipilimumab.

CDR3: CASSSVVGETQYF. The CDR3 nucleotides are TGTGCCAGCAGCTCCGTGGTGGGGGAGACGCAGTATTTT. The chain employs TRBV5-4 and TRBJ2-3; the D gene could be TRBD1 or TRBD2 (5 bases each). Trimming stripped 3 bases from V and 9 bases from J, with 14 bases between. Looked up from germline, CDR1 is SGHNT and CDR2 is YYREEE (reference sequence). The CDR3 is made up of 13 amino acids.

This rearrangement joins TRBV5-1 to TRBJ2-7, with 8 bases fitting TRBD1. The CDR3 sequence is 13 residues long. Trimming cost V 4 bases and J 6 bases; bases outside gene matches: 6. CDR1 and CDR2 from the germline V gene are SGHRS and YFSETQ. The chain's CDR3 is CASSDQGAGEQYF. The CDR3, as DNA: TGCGCCAGCAGCGATCAGGGGGCGGGCGAGCAGTACTTC.

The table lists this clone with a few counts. In DNA, the CDR3 is TGCGCCAGCAGCTTGGAGGACAGCCAGCAGTACTTC. Its translation is CASSLEDSQQYF. The V gene is TRBV5-1, the J gene TRBJ2-7; possible D gene TRBD1, 6 bases. The CDR3 covers 12 residues. Trimming removed 0 bases from V and 8 bases from J, with 9 bases in between. Germline CDR1 and CDR2: SGHRS and YFSETQ. The variable domain in full, completed from reference TRBV5-1 and TRBJ2-7, reads KAGVTQTPRYLIKTRGQQVTLSCSPISGHRSVSWYQQTPGQGLQFLFEYFSETQRNKGNFPGRFSGRQFSNSRSEMNVSTLELGDSALYLCASSLEDSQQYFGPGTRLTVT.

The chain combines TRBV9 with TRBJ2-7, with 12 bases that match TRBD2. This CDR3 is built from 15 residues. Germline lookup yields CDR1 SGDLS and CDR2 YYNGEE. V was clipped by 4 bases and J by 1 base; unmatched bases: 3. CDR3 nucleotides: TGTGCCAGCAGCAACGGACTAGCGGGGTCCTACGAGCAGTACTTC. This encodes CASSNGLAGSYEQYF.

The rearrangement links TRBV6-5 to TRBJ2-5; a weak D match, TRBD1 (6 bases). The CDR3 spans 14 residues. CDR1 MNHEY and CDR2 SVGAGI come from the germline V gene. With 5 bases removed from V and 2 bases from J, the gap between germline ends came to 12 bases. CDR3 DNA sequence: TGTGCCAGCAGTAAAAACAGGGTACAAGAGACCCAGTACTTC. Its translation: CASSKNRVQETQYF.

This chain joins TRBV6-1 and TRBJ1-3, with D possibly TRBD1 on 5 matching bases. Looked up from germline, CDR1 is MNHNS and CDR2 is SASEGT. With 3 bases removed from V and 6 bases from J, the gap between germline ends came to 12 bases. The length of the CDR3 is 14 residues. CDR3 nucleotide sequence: TGTGCCAGCAGTGAGGGGGGGATGCCAAACACCATATATTTT. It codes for CASSEGGMPNTIYF.

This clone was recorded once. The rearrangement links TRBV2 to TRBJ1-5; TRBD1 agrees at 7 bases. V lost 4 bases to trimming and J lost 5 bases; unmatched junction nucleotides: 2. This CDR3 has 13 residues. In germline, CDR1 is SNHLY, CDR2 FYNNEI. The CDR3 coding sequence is TGTGCCAGCAGTGGACAGGGCGATCAGCCCCAGCATTTT. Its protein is CASSGQGDQPQHF.

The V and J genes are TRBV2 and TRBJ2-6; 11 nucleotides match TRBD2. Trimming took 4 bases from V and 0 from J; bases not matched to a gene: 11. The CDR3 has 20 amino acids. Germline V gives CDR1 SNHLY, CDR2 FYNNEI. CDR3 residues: CASSGPLAGGLLSGANVLTF. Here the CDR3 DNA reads TGTGCCAGCAGTGGACCCCTAGCGGGGGGACTCCTCTCTGGGGCCAACGTCCTGACTTTC.

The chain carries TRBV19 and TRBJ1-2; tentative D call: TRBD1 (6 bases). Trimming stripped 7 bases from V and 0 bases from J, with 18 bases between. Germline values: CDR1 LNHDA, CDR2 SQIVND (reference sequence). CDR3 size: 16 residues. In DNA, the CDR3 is TGTGCCAGTAAAAGGCCGCAGGGGAGAGCTAACTATGGCTACACCTTC. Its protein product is CASKRPQGRANYGYTF.

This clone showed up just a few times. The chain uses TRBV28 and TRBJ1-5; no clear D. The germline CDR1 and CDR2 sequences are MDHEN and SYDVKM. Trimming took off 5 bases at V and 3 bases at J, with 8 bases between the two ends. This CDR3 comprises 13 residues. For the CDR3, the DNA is TGTGCCAGCAGTGAAGGGAACAATCAGCCCCAGCATTTT. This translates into CASSEGNNQPQHF.

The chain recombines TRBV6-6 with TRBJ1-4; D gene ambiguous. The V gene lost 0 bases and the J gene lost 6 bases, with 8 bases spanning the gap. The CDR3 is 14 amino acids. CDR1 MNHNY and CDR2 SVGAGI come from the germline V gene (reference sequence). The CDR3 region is CASSYSRSYEKLFF. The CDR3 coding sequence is TGTGCCAGCAGTTACTCAAGGAGTTATGAAAAACTGTTTTTT.

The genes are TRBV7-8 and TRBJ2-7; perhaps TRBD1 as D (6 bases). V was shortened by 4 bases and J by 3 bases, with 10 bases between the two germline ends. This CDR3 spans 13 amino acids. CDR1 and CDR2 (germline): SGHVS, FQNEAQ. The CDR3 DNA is TGTGCCAGCAGCTCCCAGGGGAACTACGAGCAGTACTTC. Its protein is CASSSQGNYEQYF.

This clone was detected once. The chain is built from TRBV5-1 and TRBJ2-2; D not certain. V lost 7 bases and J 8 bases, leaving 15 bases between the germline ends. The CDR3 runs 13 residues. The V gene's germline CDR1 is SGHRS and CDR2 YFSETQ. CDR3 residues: CASSEAPSGELFF. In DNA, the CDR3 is TGCGCCAGCTCGGAAGCCCCGAGTGGGGAGCTGTTTTTT.

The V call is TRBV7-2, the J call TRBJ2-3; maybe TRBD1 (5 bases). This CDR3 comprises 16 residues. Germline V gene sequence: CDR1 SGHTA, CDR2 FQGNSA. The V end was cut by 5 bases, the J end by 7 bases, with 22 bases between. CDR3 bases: TGTGCCAGCAGCCTTCGGACCAAGGGGTTCGGAAATACGCAGTATTTT. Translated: CASSLRTKGFGNTQYF.